The text below deals with one TCR beta chain. Per the authors' pipeline: From reference gene primer amplification, estimates of nucleated cell counts were derived. Sequencing used immunoSEQ multiplex PCR; TCRdb keeps in-frame clones, though not all of them. That table furnishes V, J and clone size, whereas the DNA furnished D and trimming. In the table there are approximately 480,000 clones, 75% to 90% of which are singletons. While infection was still active, Seattle patients were enrolled and then followed longitudinally. This sample is part of a study of blood T cell repertoires in COVID-19. Study-wide background: The samples span acute and convalescent COVID-19 from the United States, Italy and Spain. Sources were T cells, B-cell-depleted T cells, or PBMCs; the material itself was cDNA or gDNA.

The sequenced sample was peripheral blood. This receptor was taken from a man aged 18 to 35 with COVID-19, enrolled during active disease.

Written as DNA, the CDR3 is TGTGCCAGCAGACCTACAGGGACAGGCTACGAGCAGTACTTC. Amino acid sequence: CASRPTGTGYEQYF. The chain is built from TRBV27 and TRBJ2-7; 8 nucleotides agree with TRBD1. The CDR3 covers 14 residues. Per germline, CDR1 MNHEY and CDR2 SMNVEV (reference sequence). The junction had 7 bases not matched to a gene; V was cut back by 6 bases and J by 3 bases.